These 8 T cell receptor beta chains share one sample of origin, sequenced in a study of OX40 agonist ivuxolimab in advanced cancers. Profiled with immunoSEQ multiplex PCR; TCRdb holds only in-frame clones, not every one. The top ten clones hold around 9.3% of a sample with roughly 50,000 clones, approximately 90% of them seen once. The source was CD4+ or CD8+ T cells sorted from blood, collected in a trial of the OX40 agonist ivuxolimab. The receptors shown here come from an adult with an advanced solid tumor such as melanoma, head and neck, liver or kidney cancer.

The rearrangement uses TRBV5-4 and TRBJ2-7; a possible D gene is TRBD1 (6 bases). CDR3 length equals 13 residues. Trimming took off 3 bases at V and 3 bases at J, with 10 bases between the two ends. The germline V gene encodes CDR1 SGHNT and CDR2 YYREEE (reference sequence). The CDR3 coding sequence is TGTGCCAGCAGCTCCGGACAGAACTACGAGCAGTACTTC. Translating it yields CASSSGQNYEQYF.

The V and J genes are TRBV6-4 and TRBJ2-3, with 9 bases aligning to TRBD2. Losses at the gene ends were 5 bases for V and 5 bases for J; bases not matched to a gene: 5. The CDR3 consists of 14 residues. The germline V gene has CDR1 MRHNA and CDR2 SNTAGT. CDR3 region: CASSLAGDEDTQYF. In nucleotides, the CDR3 is TGTGCCAGCAGTTTAGCGGGAGATGAAGATACGCAGTATTTT.

The V gene is TRBV28, the J gene TRBJ2-2, with 10 nucleotides matching TRBD1. Germline assignment: CDR1 MDHEN and CDR2 SYDVKM. The CDR3 spans 16 residues. J gave up 3 bases and V 4 bases, and 5 bases lay outside the gene matches. Here the CDR3 reads CASSSRTGGDTGELFF. The CDR3 region has the DNA TGTGCCAGCAGTTCTCGGACAGGGGGAGACACCGGGGAGCTGTTTTTT.

This chain connects TRBV6-5 to TRBJ1-5, with D possibly TRBD1 on 6 matching bases. From germline, CDR1 is MNHEY and CDR2 SVGAGI. Trimming cost V 0 bases and J 6 bases, with 15 bases left between them. The CDR3 loop spans 16 amino acids. The CDR3 region is CASSYSNPGAGQPQHF. In DNA, the CDR3 is TGTGCCAGCAGTTACTCGAATCCGGGGGCGGGTCAGCCCCAGCATTTT.

The rearrangement uses TRBV5-4 and TRBJ2-5; D is perhaps TRBD1 (5 bases). Germline lookup yields CDR1 SGHNT and CDR2 YYREEE (reference sequence). Trimming stripped 4 bases from V and 2 bases from J, with 9 bases between. The CDR3 has 13 residues. CDR3 region: CASSPDMQETQYF. The CDR3 bases are TGTGCCAGCAGCCCGGACATGCAAGAGACCCAGTACTTC.

V and J are TRBV5-4 and TRBJ1-2, with 8 bases fitting TRBD1. CDR1 and CDR2 from the germline V gene are SGHNT and YYREEE (reference sequence). This CDR3 has 14 residues. J gave up 4 bases and V 3 bases, and 5 bases lay outside the gene matches. The CDR3 DNA is TGTGCCAGCAGCTGGTCAGGGGGCGTCTATGGCTACACCTTC. Translation gives CASSWSGGVYGYTF. Full variable domain (rest looked up from reference TRBV5-4 and TRBJ1-2): ETGVTQSPTHLIKTRGQQVTLRCSSQSGHNTVSWYQQALGQGPQFIFQYYREEENGRGNFPPRFSGLQFPNYSSELNVNALELDDSALYLCASSWSGGVYGYTFGSGTRLTVV.

The chain employs TRBV5-5 and TRBJ1-5, with TRBD1 matching over 9 bases. Per germline, CDR1 SGHKS and CDR2 YYEKEE (reference sequence). With 2 bases clipped from V and 1 base from J, the junction kept 4 bases outside the gene matches. The CDR3 is 16 residues long. The CDR3 is CASSFTGGASNQPQHF. CDR3 in DNA: TGTGCCAGCAGCTTTACAGGGGGCGCAAGCAATCAGCCCCAGCATTTT.

The V call is TRBV6-1, the J call TRBJ2-7; D call uncertain. The CDR3 is made up of 12 amino acids. CDR1 and CDR2 (germline): MNHNS, SASEGT. Trimming shortened V by 5 bases and J by 5 bases, and 10 bases separated the two germline ends. The CDR3 loop reads CASSFRMDEQYF. In DNA, the CDR3 is TGTGCCAGCAGTTTTCGGATGGACGAGCAGTACTTC.